These 2 T cell receptor beta chains were sequenced from one sample in a study of cytomegalovirus exposure and HLA in healthy donors. It was with 60 Vbeta and 13 Jbeta primers that the PCR ran. This table comes from immunoSEQ multiplex PCR, and its TCRdb copy is limited to in-frame clones, with some not included. The sample consists of 90,000 to 150,000 clones, about 78% of them appearing once. Source material: PBMCs. The origin of the receptors is a woman aged 40 to 50 in good health and CMV-seropositive.

The V call is TRBV25-1, the J call TRBJ1-2; D call uncertain. Germline CDR1 and CDR2: MGHDK and SYGVNS. The CDR3 has 9 residues. Trimming removed 10 bases from V and 8 bases from J, with 8 bases in between. The DNA for the CDR3 is TGTGCCACCCCCCAGGGCTACACCTTC. Encoded protein: CATPQGYTF.

Note on this clone: The same CDR3 can be traced to other DNA sequences in this sample. The chain uses TRBV2 and TRBJ1-1; TRBD1 aligns across 10 bases. The V gene's germline CDR1 is SNHLY and CDR2 FYNNEI. This CDR3 has 14 amino acids. The V gene end was trimmed by 6 bases and the J gene end by 5 bases; junction bases not matched to a gene: 6. CDR3 bases: TGTGCCAGCAGCCGGGACAGGGGAGGAACTGAAGCTTTCTTT. As protein: CASSRDRGGTEAFF.